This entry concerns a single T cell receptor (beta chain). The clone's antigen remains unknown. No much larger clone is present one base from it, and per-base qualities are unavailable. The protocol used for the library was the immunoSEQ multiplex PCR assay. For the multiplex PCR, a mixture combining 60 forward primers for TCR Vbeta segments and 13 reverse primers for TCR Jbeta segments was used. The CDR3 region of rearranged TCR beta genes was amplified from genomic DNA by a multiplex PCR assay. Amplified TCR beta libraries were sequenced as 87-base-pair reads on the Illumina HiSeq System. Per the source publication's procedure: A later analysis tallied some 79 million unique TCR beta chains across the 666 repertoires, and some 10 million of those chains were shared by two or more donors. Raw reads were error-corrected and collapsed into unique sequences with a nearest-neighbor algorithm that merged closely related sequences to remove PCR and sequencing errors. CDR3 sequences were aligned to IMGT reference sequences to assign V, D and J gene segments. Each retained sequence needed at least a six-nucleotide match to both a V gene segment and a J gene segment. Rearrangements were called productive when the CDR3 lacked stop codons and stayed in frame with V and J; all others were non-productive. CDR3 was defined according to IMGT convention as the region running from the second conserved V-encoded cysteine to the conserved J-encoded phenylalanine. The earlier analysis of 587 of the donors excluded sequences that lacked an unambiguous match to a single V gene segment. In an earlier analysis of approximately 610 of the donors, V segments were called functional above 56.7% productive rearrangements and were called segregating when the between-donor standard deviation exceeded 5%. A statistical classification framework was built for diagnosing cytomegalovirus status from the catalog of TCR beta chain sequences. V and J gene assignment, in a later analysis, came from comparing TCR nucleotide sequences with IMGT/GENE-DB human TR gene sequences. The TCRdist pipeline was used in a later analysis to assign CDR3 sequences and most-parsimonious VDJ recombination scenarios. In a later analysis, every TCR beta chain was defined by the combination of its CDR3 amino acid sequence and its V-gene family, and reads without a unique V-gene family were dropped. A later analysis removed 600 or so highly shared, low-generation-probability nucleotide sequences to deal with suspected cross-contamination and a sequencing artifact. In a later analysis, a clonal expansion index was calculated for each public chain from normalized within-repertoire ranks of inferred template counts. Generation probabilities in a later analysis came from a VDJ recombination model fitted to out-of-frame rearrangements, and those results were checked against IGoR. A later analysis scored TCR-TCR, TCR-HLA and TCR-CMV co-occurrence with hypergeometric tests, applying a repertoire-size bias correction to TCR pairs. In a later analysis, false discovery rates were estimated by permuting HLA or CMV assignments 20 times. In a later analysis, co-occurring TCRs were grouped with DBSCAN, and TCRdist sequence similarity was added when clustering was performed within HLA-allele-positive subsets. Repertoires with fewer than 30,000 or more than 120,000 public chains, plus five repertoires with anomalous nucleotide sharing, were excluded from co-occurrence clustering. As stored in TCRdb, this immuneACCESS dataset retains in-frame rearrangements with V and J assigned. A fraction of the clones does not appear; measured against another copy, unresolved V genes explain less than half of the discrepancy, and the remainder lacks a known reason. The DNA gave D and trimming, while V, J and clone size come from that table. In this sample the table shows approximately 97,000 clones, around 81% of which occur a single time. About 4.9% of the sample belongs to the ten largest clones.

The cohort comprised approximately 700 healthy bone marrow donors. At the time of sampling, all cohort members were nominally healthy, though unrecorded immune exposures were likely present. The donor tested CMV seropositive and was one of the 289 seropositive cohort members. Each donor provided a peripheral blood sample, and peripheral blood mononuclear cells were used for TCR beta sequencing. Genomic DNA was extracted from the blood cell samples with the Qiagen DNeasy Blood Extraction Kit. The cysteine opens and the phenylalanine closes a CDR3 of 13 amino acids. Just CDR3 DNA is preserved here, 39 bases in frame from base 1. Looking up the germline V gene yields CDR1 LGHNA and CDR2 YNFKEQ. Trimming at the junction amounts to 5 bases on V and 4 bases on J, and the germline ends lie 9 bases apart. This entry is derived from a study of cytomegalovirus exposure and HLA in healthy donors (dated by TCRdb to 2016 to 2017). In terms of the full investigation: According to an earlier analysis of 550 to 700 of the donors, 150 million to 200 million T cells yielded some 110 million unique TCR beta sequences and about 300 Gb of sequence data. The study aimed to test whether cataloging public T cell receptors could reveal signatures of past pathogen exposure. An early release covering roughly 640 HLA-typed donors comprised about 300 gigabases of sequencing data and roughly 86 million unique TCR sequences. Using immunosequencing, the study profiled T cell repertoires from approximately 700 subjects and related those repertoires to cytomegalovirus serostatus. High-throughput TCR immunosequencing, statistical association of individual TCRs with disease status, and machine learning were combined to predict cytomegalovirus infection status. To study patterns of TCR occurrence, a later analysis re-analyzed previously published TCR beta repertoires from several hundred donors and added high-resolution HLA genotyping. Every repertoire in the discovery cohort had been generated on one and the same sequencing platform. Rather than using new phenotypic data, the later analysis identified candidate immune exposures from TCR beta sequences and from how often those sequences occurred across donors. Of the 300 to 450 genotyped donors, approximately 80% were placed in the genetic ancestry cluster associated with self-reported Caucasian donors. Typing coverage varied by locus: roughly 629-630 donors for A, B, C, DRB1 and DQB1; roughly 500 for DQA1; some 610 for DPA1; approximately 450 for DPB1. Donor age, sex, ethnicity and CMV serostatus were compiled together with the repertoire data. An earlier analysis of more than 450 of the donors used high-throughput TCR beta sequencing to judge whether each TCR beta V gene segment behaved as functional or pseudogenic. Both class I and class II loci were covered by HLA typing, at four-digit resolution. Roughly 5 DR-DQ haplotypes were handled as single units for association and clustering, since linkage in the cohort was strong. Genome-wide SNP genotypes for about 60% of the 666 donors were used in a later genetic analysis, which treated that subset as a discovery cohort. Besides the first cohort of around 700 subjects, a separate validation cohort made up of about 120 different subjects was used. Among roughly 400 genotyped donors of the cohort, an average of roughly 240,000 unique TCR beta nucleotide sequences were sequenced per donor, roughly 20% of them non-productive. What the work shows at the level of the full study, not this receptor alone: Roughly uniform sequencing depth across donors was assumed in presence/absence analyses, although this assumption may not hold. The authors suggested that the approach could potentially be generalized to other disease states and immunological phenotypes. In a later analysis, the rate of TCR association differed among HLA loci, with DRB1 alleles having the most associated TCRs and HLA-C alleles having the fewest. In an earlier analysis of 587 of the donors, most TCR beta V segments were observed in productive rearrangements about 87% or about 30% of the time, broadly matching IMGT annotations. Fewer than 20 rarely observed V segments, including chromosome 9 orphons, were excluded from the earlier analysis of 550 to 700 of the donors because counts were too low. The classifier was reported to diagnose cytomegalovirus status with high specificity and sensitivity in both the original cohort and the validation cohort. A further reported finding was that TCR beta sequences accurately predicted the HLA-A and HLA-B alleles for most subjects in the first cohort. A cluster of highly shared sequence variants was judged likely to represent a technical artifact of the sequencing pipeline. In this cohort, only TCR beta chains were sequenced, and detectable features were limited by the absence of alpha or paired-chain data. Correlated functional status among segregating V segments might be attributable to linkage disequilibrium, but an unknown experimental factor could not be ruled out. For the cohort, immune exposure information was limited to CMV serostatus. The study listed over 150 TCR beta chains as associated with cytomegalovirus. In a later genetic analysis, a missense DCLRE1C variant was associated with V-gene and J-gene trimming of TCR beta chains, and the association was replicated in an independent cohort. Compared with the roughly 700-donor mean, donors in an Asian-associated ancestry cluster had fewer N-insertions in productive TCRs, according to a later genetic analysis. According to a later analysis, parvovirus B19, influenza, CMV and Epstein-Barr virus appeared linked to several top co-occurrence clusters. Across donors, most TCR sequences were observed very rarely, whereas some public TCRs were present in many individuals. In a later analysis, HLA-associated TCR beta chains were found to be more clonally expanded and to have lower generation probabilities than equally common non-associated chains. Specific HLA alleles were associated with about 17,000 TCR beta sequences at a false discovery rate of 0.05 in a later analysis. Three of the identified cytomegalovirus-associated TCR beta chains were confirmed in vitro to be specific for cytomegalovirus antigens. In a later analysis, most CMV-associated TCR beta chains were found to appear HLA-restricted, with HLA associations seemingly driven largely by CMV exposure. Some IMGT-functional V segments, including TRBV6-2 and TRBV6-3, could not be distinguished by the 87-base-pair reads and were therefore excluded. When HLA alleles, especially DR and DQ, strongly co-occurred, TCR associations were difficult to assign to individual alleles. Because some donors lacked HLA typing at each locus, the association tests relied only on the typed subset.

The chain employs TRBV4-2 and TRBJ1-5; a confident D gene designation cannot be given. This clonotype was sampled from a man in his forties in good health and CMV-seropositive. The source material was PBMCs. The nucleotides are TGTGCCAGCAGCTTAGAACAGAATCAGCCCCAGCATTTT. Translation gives CASSLEQNQPQHF.